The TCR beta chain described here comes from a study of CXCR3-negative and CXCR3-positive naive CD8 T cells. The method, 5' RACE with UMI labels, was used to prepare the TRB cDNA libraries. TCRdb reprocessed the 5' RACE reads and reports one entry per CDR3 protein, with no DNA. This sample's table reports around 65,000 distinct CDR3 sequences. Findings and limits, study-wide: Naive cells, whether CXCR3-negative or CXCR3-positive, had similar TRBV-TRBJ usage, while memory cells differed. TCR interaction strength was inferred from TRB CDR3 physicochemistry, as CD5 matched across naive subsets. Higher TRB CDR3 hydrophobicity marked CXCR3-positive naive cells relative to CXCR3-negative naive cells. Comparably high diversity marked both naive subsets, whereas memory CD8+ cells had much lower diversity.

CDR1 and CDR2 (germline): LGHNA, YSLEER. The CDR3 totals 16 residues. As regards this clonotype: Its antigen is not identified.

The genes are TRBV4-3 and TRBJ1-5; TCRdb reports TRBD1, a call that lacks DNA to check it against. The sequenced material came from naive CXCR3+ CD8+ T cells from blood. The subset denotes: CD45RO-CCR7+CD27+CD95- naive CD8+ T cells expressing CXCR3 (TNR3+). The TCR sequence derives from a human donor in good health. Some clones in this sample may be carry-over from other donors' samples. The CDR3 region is CASSPGQGAGNQPQHF.